These 22 T cell receptor beta chains were sequenced from one sample in a study of CD4 T cells in relation to SARS-CoV-2 and coronaviruses. Their cognate antigens are unknown. The method was immunoSEQ multiplex PCR; TCRdb's version includes in-frame clones alone and lacks a portion of them. The profile shows some 26,000 clones, roughly 69% of them singletons. CD4+ T cells from unexposed donors were obtained before the COVID-19 pandemic (2011-2018). Isolation of CD4+ T cells took place after nine to ten days in culture. The sequencing input was CD4+ T cells from PBMCs, cultured in vitro. The receptors were sampled from a human donor in good health.

The chain uses TRBV7-9 and TRBJ2-2; 8 bases line up with TRBD2. This CDR3 has 17 amino acids. Per the germline V gene, CDR1 is SEHNR and CDR2 is FQNEAQ (reference sequence). Unmatched junction bases numbered 12, after V lost 5 bases and J lost 4 bases. CDR3 sequence reads: CASSPGGGSGSTGELFF. The DNA for the CDR3 is TGTGCCAGCAGCCCGGGGGGCGGGAGCGGGAGCACCGGGGAGCTGTTTTTT.

This chain joins TRBV10-3 and TRBJ2-3; TRBD2 agrees at 10 bases. With 1 base clipped from V and 0 bases from J, the junction kept 7 bases outside the gene matches. The germline V gene encodes CDR1 ENHRY and CDR2 SYGVKD. This CDR3 is 18 amino acids long. CDR3 sequence reads: CAISEWVAGGVSTDTQYF. The CDR3 DNA reads TGTGCCATCAGTGAGTGGGTAGCGGGAGGAGTTAGCACAGATACGCAGTATTTT.

V gene TRBV5-4 combines with J gene TRBJ1-2; 9 positions match TRBD1. The trim removed 6 bases at V and 1 base at J, leaving 10 bases unmatched. The CDR3 loop spans 16 amino acids. CDR1 is SGHNT, CDR2 YYREEE, per germline (reference sequence). CDR3 nucleotides: TGTGCCAGCACCCCTGGGACAGGGTGGTTTAACTATGGCTACACCTTC. Its translation is CASTPGTGWFNYGYTF.

The rearrangement uses TRBV6-2 or TRBV6-3 and TRBJ2-7; no clear D gene. V dropped 6 bases and J dropped 3 bases, with 18 bases sitting between them. Germline V gene lookup returns CDR1 MNHEY and CDR2 SVGEGT. The CDR3 spans 15 residues. CDR3 nucleotides: TGTGCCAGCAGCCCGGGCGCCAGCCAGTTCTACGAGCAGTACTTC. Amino acid sequence: CASSPGASQFYEQYF.

This clone was observed a few times. The rearrangement uses TRBV18 and TRBJ1-1, with D possibly TRBD1 on 5 matching bases. V gave up 3 bases and J gave up 3 bases, with 11 bases separating them. Germline V gives CDR1 KGHSH, CDR2 LQKENI. CDR3 length: 14 amino acids. The CDR3: CASSPGPGDTEAFF. CDR3 DNA: TGTGCCAGCTCACCGGGACCAGGTGACACTGAAGCTTTCTTT.

V usage is TRBV5-6 and J usage is TRBJ2-5, with unresolved D. The germline V and J ends were trimmed by 1 base and 3 bases, with 10 bases remaining between them. Germline V lookup: CDR1 SGHDT, CDR2 YYEEEE. This CDR3 has 14 residues. CDR3: CASSLNMRKETQYF. Here the CDR3 DNA reads TGTGCCAGCAGCTTGAATATGCGGAAAGAGACCCAGTACTTC.

The chain employs TRBV18 and TRBJ1-4, with 8 positions matching TRBD1. The CDR3 sequence is 14 residues long. Germline assignment: CDR1 KGHSH and CDR2 LQKENI. V shed 5 bases, J shed 4 bases, and the junction held 3 bases outside the gene matches. CDR3 amino acids: CASSSGQDNEKLFF. The DNA for the CDR3 is TGTGCCAGCTCATCGGGACAGGATAATGAAAAACTGTTTTTT.

Points on this clone: Different DNA sequences within this sample yield the same CDR3. The chain joins TRBV2 to TRBJ2-7; D is unresolved. V was trimmed by 3 bases and J by 1 base, leaving 7 bases between them. CDR3 length equals 13 residues. Germline CDR1 SNHLY, CDR2 FYNNEI. CDR3 protein: CASSEGNSYEQYF. As DNA, the CDR3 is TGTGCCAGCAGTGAGGGTAATTCCTACGAGCAGTACTTC.

CDR3 DNA: TGTGCCAGCAGCTTCCGACCACTAGCGGGGACAGATACGCAGTATTTT. Its translation is CASSFRPLAGTDTQYF. The chain uses TRBV7-8 and TRBJ2-3; 10 bases map to TRBD2. CDR1 and CDR2 (germline): SGHVS, FQNEAQ. The V segment lost 3 bases and the J segment 3 bases; nucleotides outside the gene matches: 6. The CDR3 sequence is 16 residues long.

The chain links TRBV3-1 (or the pseudogene TRBV3-2) to TRBJ2-3, with unresolved D. The CDR3 sequence is 12 residues long. The germline V gene has CDR1 LGHDT and CDR2 YNNKEL (reference sequence). Trimming took off 4 bases at V and 2 bases at J, with 4 bases between the two ends. Here the CDR3 DNA reads TGTGCCAGCAGCCCACACACAGATACGCAGTATTTT. Protein product: CASSPHTDTQYF.

The chain carries TRBV18 and TRBJ1-1, with 8 bases aligning to TRBD1. Germline V lookup: CDR1 KGHSH, CDR2 LQKENI. With 4 bases clipped from V and 3 bases from J, the junction kept 4 bases outside the gene matches. This CDR3 comprises 14 residues. The DNA for the CDR3 is TGTGCCAGCTCACAACAGGGGGAGGACACTGAAGCTTTCTTT. Translated: CASSQQGEDTEAFF. The entire variable domain, with the rest obtained from reference TRBV18 and TRBJ1-1, is as follows: NAGVMQNPRHLVRRRGQEARLRCSPMKGHSHVYWYRQLPEEGLKFMVYLQKENIIDESGMPKERFSAEFPKEGPSILRIQQVVRGDSAAYFCASSQQGEDTEAFFGQGTRLTVV.

The chain has TRBV6-2 or TRBV6-3 and TRBJ1-1, with D unclear. In germline, CDR1 is MNHEY, CDR2 SVGEGT. The CDR3 is made up of 14 amino acids. V lost 2 bases, J lost 1 base, and 8 bases lay in between. DNA for the CDR3: TGTGCCAGCAGTTACCTCCGGACGAACACTGAAGCTTTCTTT. This codes for CASSYLRTNTEAFF.

The V gene is TRBV27, the J gene TRBJ2-5, with 10 bases lining up with TRBD2. Germline V lookup: CDR1 MNHEY, CDR2 SMNVEV (reference sequence). CDR3 length: 15 amino acids. Trimming removed 6 bases from V and 7 bases from J; junction bases left unmatched: 11. CDR3 in DNA: TGTGCCAGCAGCCCCCGGACTAGCGGTATAGGGACCCAGTACTTC. It translates to CASSPRTSGIGTQYF.

The V gene is TRBV6-2 or TRBV6-3, the J gene TRBJ2-2, with 7 positions matching TRBD1. The germline CDR1 and CDR2 sequences are MNHEY and SVGEGT. J was trimmed by 4 bases and V by 2 bases; bases with no gene match: 1. CDR3 length: 14 amino acids. CDR3: CASSYRGLTGELFF. In nucleotides, the CDR3 is TGTGCCAGCAGTTACAGGGGGCTCACCGGGGAGCTGTTTTTT.

The DNA for the CDR3 is TGTGCCAGCAGCTTAAGAGCTAGCGGGAGGGGTTCTGGGGCCAACGTCCTGACTTTC. Its translation: CASSLRASGRGSGANVLTF. This chain connects TRBV7-3 to TRBJ2-6; the match to TRBD2 covers 12 bases. V dropped 1 base and J dropped 1; count of bases not matched to a gene: 5. CDR3 length equals 19 residues. Germline assignment: CDR1 SGHTA and CDR2 FQGTGA.

The genes are TRBV12-3 or TRBV12-4 and TRBJ1-1, with D perhaps TRBD1 (5 bases). Deletions cut 6 bases from V and 0 bases from J, with 8 bases between. CDR3 length: 13 residues. The CDR3 DNA is TGTGCCAGCAGAGGGGCAATGAACACTGAAGCTTTCTTT. It yields the protein CASRGAMNTEAFF.

The chain is built from TRBV5-1 and TRBJ2-2, with a possible D match to TRBD1 (6 bases). CDR3 length: 14 amino acids. Per the germline V gene, CDR1 is SGHRS and CDR2 is YFSETQ. Trimming took off 5 bases at V and 0 bases at J, with 8 bases between the two ends. The DNA of the CDR3 is TGCGCCAGCAGGGCAGGGGCGAACACCGGGGAGCTGTTTTTT. Translated, it gives CASRAGANTGELFF. Supplemented by reference TRBV5-1 and TRBJ2-2, the full variable domain reads KAGVTQTPRYLIKTRGQQVTLSCSPISGHRSVSWYQQTPGQGLQFLFEYFSETQRNKGNFPGRFSGRQFSNSRSEMNVSTLELGDSALYLCASRAGANTGELFFGEGSRLTVL.

This chain links TRBV11-3 with TRBJ2-7, with 14 nucleotides matching TRBD2. Trimming at V came to 5 bases and at J to 7 bases, leaving 7 bases not matched to a gene. CDR1 and CDR2 from the germline V gene are SGHNT and YENEEA. The CDR3 is 15 amino acids. CDR3 region: CASSQGLAGVGEQYF. The DNA of the CDR3 is TGTGCCAGCAGCCAGGGACTAGCGGGAGTAGGTGAGCAGTACTTC. Using reference TRBV11-3 and TRBJ2-7 for the parts outside the CDR3, the full variable domain is EAGVVQSPRYKIIEKKQPVAFWCNPISGHNTLYWYLQNLGQGPELLIRYENEEAVDDSQLPKDRFSAERLKGVDSTLKIQPAELGDSAVYLCASSQGLAGVGEQYFGPGTRLTVT.

CDR3 sequence reads: CASSPLSDPKGNEQFF. Written as DNA, the CDR3 is TGTGCCAGCAGCCCCCTAAGCGACCCCAAGGGGAATGAGCAGTTCTTC. This rearrangement joins TRBV9 to TRBJ2-1; tentatively, D is TRBD1 (5 bases). The CDR3 covers 16 residues. Trimming stripped 4 bases from V and 7 bases from J, with 21 bases between. Germline assignment: CDR1 SGDLS and CDR2 YYNGEE.

The chain has TRBV5-1 and TRBJ1-3; D ambiguous. The CDR3 has 15 amino acids. Germline V gene lookup returns CDR1 SGHRS and CDR2 YFSETQ. The V and J ends lost 4 bases and 4 bases respectively, with 15 bases between them. The CDR3 DNA sequence: TGCGCCAGCAGCCCAAGAAACACGGTCGGAAACACCATATATTTT. Protein sequence: CASSPRNTVGNTIYF.

The chain carries TRBV29-1 and TRBJ2-1; D unresolved. The V and J ends lost 4 bases and 8 bases respectively, with 18 bases between them. Germline V gene lookup returns CDR1 SQVTM and CDR2 ANQGSEA. This CDR3 has 14 residues. CDR3 loop: CSVVPVTQPDEQFF. For the CDR3, the DNA is TGCAGCGTTGTCCCCGTTACCCAACCAGATGAGCAGTTCTTC.

V usage is TRBV14 and J usage is TRBJ2-7; 7 bases agree with TRBD2. CDR1 and CDR2 from the germline V gene are SGHDN and FVKESK. CDR3 length: 19 residues. Trimming removed 0 bases from V and 3 bases from J; junction bases left unmatched: 17. CDR3 residues: CASSQEGGDGVRDYYEQYF. CDR3 DNA: TGTGCCAGCAGCCAAGAAGGCGGGGACGGGGTTCGGGACTACTACGAGCAGTACTTC.